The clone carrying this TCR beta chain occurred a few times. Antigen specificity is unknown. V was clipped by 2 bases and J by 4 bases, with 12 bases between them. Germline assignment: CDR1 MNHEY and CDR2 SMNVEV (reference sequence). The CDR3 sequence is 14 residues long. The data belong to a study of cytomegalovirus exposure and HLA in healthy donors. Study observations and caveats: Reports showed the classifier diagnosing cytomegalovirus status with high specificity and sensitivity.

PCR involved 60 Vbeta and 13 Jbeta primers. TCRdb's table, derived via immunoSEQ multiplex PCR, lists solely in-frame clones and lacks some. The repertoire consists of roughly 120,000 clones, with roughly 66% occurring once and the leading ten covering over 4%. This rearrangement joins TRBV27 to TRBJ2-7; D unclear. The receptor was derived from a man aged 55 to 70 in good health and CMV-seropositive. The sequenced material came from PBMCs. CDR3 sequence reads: CASSLEASRYEQYF. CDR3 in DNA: TGTGCCAGCAGTTTAGAAGCCTCTCGGTACGAGCAGTACTTC.